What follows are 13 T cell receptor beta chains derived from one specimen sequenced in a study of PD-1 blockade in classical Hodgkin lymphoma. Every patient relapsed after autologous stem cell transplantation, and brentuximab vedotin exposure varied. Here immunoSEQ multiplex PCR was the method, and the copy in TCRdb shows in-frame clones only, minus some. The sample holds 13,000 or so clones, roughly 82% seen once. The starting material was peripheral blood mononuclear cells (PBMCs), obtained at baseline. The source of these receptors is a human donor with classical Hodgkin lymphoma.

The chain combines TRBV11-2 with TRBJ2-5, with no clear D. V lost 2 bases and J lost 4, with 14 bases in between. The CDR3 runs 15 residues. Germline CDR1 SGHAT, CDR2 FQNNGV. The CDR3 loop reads CASSLWAQTTETQYF. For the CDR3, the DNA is TGTGCCAGCAGCTTATGGGCCCAAACGACAGAGACCCAGTACTTC.

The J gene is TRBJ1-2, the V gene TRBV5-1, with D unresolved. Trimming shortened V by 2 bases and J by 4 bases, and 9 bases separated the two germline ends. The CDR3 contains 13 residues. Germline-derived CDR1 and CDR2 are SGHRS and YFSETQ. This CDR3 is CASSFIQSYGYTF. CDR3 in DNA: TGCGCCAGCAGCTTCATACAGTCCTATGGCTACACCTTC.

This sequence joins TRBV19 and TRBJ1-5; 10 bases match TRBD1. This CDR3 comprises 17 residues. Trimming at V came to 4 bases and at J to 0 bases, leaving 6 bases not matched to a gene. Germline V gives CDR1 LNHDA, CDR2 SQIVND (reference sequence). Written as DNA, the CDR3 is TGTGCCAGTAGTAGGGGGACAGGGGCATATAGCAATCAGCCCCAGCATTTT. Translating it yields CASSRGTGAYSNQPQHF.

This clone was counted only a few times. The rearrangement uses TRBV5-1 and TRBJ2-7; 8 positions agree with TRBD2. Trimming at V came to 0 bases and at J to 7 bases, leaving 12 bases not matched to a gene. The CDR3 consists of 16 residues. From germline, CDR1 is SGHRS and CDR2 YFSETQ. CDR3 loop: CASSLGHSGDVYEQYF. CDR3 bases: TGCGCCAGCAGCTTGGGGCATAGCGGGGACGTCTATGAGCAGTACTTC. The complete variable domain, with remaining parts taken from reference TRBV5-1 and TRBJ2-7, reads KAGVTQTPRYLIKTRGQQVTLSCSPISGHRSVSWYQQTPGQGLQFLFEYFSETQRNKGNFPGRFSGRQFSNSRSEMNVSTLELGDSALYLCASSLGHSGDVYEQYFGPGTRLTVT.

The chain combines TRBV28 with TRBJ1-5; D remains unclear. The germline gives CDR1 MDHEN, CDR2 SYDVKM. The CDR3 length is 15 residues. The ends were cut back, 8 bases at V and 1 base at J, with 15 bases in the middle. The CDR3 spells CASRTGSLSNQPQHF. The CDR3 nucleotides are TGTGCCAGCCGGACGGGTTCACTAAGCAATCAGCCCCAGCATTTT.

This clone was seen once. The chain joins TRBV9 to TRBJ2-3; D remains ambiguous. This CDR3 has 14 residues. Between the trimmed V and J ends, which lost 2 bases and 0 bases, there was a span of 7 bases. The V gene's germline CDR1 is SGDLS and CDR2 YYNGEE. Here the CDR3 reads CASSVMGSTDTQYF. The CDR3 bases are TGTGCCAGCAGCGTCATGGGGAGCACAGATACGCAGTATTTT.

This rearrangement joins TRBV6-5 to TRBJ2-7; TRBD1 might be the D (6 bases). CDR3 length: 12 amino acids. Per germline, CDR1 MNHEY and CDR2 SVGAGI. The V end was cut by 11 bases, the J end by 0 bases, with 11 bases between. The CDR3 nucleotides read TGTGCCGTGGGGGACACCTCCTACGAGCAGTACTTC. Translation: CAVGDTSYEQYF.

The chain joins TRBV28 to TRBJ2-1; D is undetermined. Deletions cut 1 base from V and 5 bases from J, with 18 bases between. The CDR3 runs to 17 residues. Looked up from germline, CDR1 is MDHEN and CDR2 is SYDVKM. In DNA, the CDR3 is TGTGCCAGCAGTTTATACCCCGACCTTCTAGTTAACAATGAGCAGTTCTTC. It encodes CASSLYPDLLVNNEQFF. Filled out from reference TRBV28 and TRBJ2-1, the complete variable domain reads DVKVTQSSRYLVKRTGEKVFLECVQDMDHENMFWYRQDPGLGLRLIYFSYDVKMKEKGDIPEGYSVSREKKERFSLILESASTNQTSMYLCASSLYPDLLVNNEQFFGPGTRLTVL.

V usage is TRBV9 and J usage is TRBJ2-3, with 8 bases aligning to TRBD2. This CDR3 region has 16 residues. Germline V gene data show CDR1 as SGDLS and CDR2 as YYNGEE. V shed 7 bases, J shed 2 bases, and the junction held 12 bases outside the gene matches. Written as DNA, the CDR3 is TGTGCCAGCTCCGCTACCGGGACTAGGATCACAGATACGCAGTATTTT. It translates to CASSATGTRITDTQYF.

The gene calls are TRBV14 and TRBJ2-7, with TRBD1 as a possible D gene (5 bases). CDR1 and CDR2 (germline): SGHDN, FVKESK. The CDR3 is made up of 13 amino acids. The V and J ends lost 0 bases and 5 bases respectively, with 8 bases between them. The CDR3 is CASSQDTGNEQYF. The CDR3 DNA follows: TGTGCCAGCAGCCAAGATACAGGCAACGAGCAGTACTTC.

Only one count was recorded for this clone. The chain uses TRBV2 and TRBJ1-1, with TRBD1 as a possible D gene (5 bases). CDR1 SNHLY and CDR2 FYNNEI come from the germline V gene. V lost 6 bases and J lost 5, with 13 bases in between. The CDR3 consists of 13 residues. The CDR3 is CASRGLPGTEAFF. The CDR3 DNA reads TGTGCCAGCAGGGGACTCCCGGGTACTGAAGCTTTCTTT.

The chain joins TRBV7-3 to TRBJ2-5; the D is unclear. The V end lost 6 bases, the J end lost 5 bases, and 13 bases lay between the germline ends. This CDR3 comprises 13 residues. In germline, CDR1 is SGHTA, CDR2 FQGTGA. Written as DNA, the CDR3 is TGTGCCAGCAGTCCTATGATGGGGGAGACCCAGTACTTC. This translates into CASSPMMGETQYF.

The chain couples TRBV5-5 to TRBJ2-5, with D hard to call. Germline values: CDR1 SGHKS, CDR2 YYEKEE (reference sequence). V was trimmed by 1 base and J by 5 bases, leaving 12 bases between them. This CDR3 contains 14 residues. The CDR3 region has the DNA TGTGCCAGCAGCTTGTTGGGTAGGGCTGAGACCCAGTACTTC. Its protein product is CASSLLGRAETQYF.